This TCR beta chain was retrieved from a study of cytomegalovirus exposure and HLA in healthy donors. The CDR3 is made up of 12 amino acids. The germline V and J ends were trimmed by 3 bases and 4 bases, with 3 bases remaining between them. CDR1 and CDR2 from the germline V gene are MDHEN and SYDVKM. In this sample, this clone turned up a few times. PCR employed 60 Vbeta and 13 Jbeta primers. Profiling relied on immunoSEQ multiplex PCR, and the TCRdb table lists in-frame clones only, not all of them. Of some 130,000 clones in the sample, about 80% are singletons; the top ten hold 1%. The chain uses TRBV28 and TRBJ2-2; D call uncertain. The receptor's source is a man aged 40-49 years in good health and CMV-seronegative. Sequencing input: PBMCs. CDR3 residues: CASSLSTGELFF. CDR3 in DNA: TGTGCCAGCAGTTTGAGCACCGGGGAGCTGTTTTTT.